This passage covers 17 T cell receptor beta chains from one sample sequenced in a study of post-analysis software for immune sequencing data. General study findings and limits: The study found TRBV5-6, TRBV5-1 and TRBV20-1 among several TRBV segments more frequent in patients than controls.

These TCRs are of unknown antigen specificity. Each TCR beta cDNA library carried unique molecular identifiers. MiXCR was run by TCRdb on the PCR reads, yielding one entry per CDR3 protein. The sample yields about 820,000 distinct CDR3 sequences, roughly 58% seen once. The sequenced sample was blood. The source is a girl aged 10 to 17 with multiple sclerosis.

The genes are TRBV25-1 and TRBJ2-5; D might be TRBD2 (6 bases). Gene TRBJ2-7 matches the end of the DNA better, so the J call may be wrong. Per germline, CDR1 MGHDK and CDR2 SYGVNS. The CDR3 totals 14 residues. CDR3 protein: CASSESPRGGEQYF. The CDR3 nucleotides read TGTGCCAGCAGTGAATCCCCCCGGGGAGGCGAGCAGTACTTC.

The chain joins TRBV14 to TRBJ1-1; D possibly corresponds to TRBD1 (5 bases). The germline gives CDR1 SGHDN, CDR2 FVKESK. This CDR3 spans 17 amino acids. V was clipped by 0 bases and J by 0 bases, with 14 bases between them. CDR3 protein: CASSQEGVWGMNTEAFF. The DNA for the CDR3 is TGTGCCAGCAGCCAAGAGGGGGTGTGGGGCATGAACACTGAAGCTTTCTTT.

The sample holds a few counts of this clonotype. V gene TRBV20-1 combines with J gene TRBJ2-7; D is undetermined. The CDR3 is 13 residues long. V was trimmed by 6 bases and J by 3 bases, leaving 15 bases between them. Germline CDR1 is DFQATT and CDR2 is SNEGSKA (reference sequence). This CDR3 reads CSAPSLNLYEQYF. Here the CDR3 DNA reads TGCAGTGCGCCGTCCCTGAACCTCTACGAGCAGTACTTC.

Here the CDR3 reads CASGTERGPYEQYF. In DNA form, the CDR3 reads TGTGCCAGCGGAACCGAGCGGGGCCCCTACGAGCAGTACTTC. The chain has TRBV12-3 or TRBV12-4 and TRBJ2-4; 7 bases are shared with TRBD2. Matching the DNA end better, TRBJ2-7 makes the J call doubtful. CDR3 length: 14 amino acids.

The V call is TRBV5-1, the J call TRBJ2-1; TRBD2 might be the D (6 bases). The CDR3 is 15 residues long. The V gene's germline CDR1 is SGHRS and CDR2 YFSETQ. Trimming cost V 0 bases and J 1 base, with 8 bases left between them. The CDR3, as DNA: TGCGCCAGCAGCTTGGTAGCGGAGTCCTACAATGAGCAGTTCTTC. This gives the protein CASSLVAESYNEQFF.

The chain recombines TRBV5-1 with TRBJ1-2, with D possibly TRBD1 on 6 matching bases. Germline CDR1 SGHRS, CDR2 YFSETQ. Trimming removed 0 bases from V and 3 bases from J, with 12 bases in between. The CDR3 is 15 residues long. As DNA, the CDR3 is TGCGCCAGCAGCTTGGACGGGGGCTTCGACTATGGCTACACCTTC. Residues: CASSLDGGFDYGYTF.

The V gene is TRBV3-1, the J gene TRBJ1-2; D is ambiguous. Germline values: CDR1 LGHDT, CDR2 YNNKEL (reference sequence). The CDR3 is made up of 17 amino acids. V gave up 0 bases and J gave up 3 bases, with 17 bases separating them. This chain's CDR3 is CASSQEASGWLDYGYTF. As DNA, the CDR3 is TGTGCCAGCAGCCAAGAGGCGTCGGGGTGGTTGGACTATGGCTACACCTTC.

This clonotype has just a few counts. V gene TRBV6-4 combines with J gene TRBJ1-1; D remains ambiguous. The CDR3 is made up of 15 amino acids. Trimming took 0 bases from V and 1 from J, leaving 9 bases between them. Germline loops: CDR1 MRHNA, CDR2 SNTAGT. The CDR3 spells CASSDSSLGNTEAFF. The CDR3 region has the DNA TGTGCCAGCAGTGACTCGAGTCTGGGGAACACTGAAGCTTTCTTT.

The chain has TRBV4-2 and TRBJ2-7; D is possibly TRBD2 (6 bases). V shed 0 bases and J shed 5 bases, with 14 bases lying between them. Per germline, CDR1 LGHNA and CDR2 YNFKEQ. CDR3 length: 15 amino acids. This CDR3 is CASSQEITGVHEQYF. The CDR3 nucleotides read TGTGCCAGCAGCCAAGAGATAACGGGAGTCCACGAGCAGTACTTC.

This clonotype was recorded a few times. This chain uses TRBV6-6 with TRBJ2-1; 7 bases line up with TRBD2. Unmatched junction bases numbered 8, after V lost 6 bases and J lost 6 bases. The germline V gene has CDR1 MNHNY and CDR2 SVGAGI (reference sequence). This CDR3 is built from 14 residues. As DNA, the CDR3 is TGTGCCAGCAGCTCTCGACTAGCCCTCAATGAGCAGTTCTTC. Amino acid sequence: CASSSRLALNEQFF.

The genes are TRBV7-8 and TRBJ1-1; 9 bases agree with TRBD1. V shed 6 bases and J 5 bases; nucleotides not matched to a gene: 19. The CDR3 has 18 amino acids. Germline V gene lookup returns CDR1 SGHVS and CDR2 FQNEAQ. The chain's CDR3 is CASSQFPGQGIEGTEAFF. Here the CDR3 DNA reads TGTGCCAGCAGTCAATTTCCGGGACAGGGCATTGAAGGGACTGAAGCTTTCTTT. Combining the CDR3 with reference TRBV7-8 and TRBJ1-1 gives the whole variable domain GAGVSQSPRYKVAKRGQDVALRCDPISGHVSLFWYQQALGQGPEFLTYFQNEAQLDKSGLPSDRFFAERPEGSVSTLKIQRTQQEDSAVYLCASSQFPGQGIEGTEAFFGQGTRLTVV.

A few counts support this clonotype. V usage is TRBV12-3 or TRBV12-4 and J usage is TRBJ2-7; D ambiguous. The CDR3 is made up of 13 amino acids. V lost 5 bases and J 1 base, leaving 9 bases between the germline ends. Here the CDR3 DNA reads TGTGCCAGCAGTCCAAGTGCGTCCTACGAGCAGTACTTC. Residues: CASSPSASYEQYF.

This chain uses TRBV2 with TRBJ2-7; 8 nucleotides match TRBD1. The CDR3 is 15 amino acids. Germline CDR1 and CDR2: SNHLY and FYNNEI. The V segment lost 2 bases and the J segment 4 bases; nucleotides outside the gene matches: 7. CDR3 region: CASSESPGGGYEQYF. Here the CDR3 DNA reads TGTGCCAGCAGTGAATCCCCAGGGGGCGGGTACGAGCAGTACTTC.

The rearrangement joins TRBV12-3 or TRBV12-4 to TRBJ1-2; D is perhaps TRBD1 (6 bases). Trimming took off 6 bases at V and 1 base at J, with 21 bases between the two ends. CDR3 length equals 17 residues. The CDR3 protein is CASRSARAGANNYGYTF. The CDR3 DNA reads TGTGCCAGCAGATCCGCCCGTGCAGGGGCCAATAACTATGGCTACACCTTC.

The CDR3 DNA reads TGTGCCAGCACCCGACTAGCGGGAGAGGATGAGCAGTTCTTC. The encoded protein is CASTRLAGEDEQFF. The gene calls are TRBV7-9 and TRBJ2-1; 12 bases align to TRBD2. The CDR3 is 14 residues long. Germline CDR1 SEHNR, CDR2 FQNEAQ (reference sequence). The junction had 6 bases not matched to a gene; V was cut back by 7 bases and J by 8 bases.

The chain couples TRBV25-1 to TRBJ1-6; 9 bases map to TRBD1. V shed 5 bases, J shed 10 bases, and the junction held 9 bases outside the gene matches. This CDR3 has 15 residues. Germline CDR1 MGHDK, CDR2 SYGVNS. Written as DNA, the CDR3 is TGTGCCAGCAGTACCGCCGGGACAGGGCTGTCACCCCTCCACTTT. Protein: CASSTAGTGLSPLHF. Based on the CDR3 plus reference TRBV25-1 and TRBJ1-6, the full variable domain is EADIYQTPRYLVIGTGKKITLECSQTMGHDKMYWYQQDPGMELHLIHYSYGVNSTEKGDLSSESTVSRIRTEHFPLTLESARPSHTSQYLCASSTAGTGLSPLHFGNGTRLTVT.

This clonotype was detected only a few times. The chain carries TRBV6-5 and TRBJ2-7; D assignment may be TRBD1 or TRBD2 (5 bases each). This CDR3 spans 14 amino acids. The V end was cut by 4 bases, the J end by 4 bases, with 14 bases between. Looked up from germline, CDR1 is MNHEY and CDR2 is SVGAGI. The CDR3 coding sequence is TGTGCCAGCAGTTGGGGGACCCTGGGATACGAGCAGTACTTC. Translated: CASSWGTLGYEQYF.